This T cell receptor (beta chain) was found in a study of shared clonotypes between healthy human individuals. Turning to the study itself: Donors were a couple of women and a few men aged 18 to 49. Study-level points and caveats: An effect of sequencing depth on clonotype sharing among donors was expected.

Germline CDR1 reads MGHRA; CDR2 reads YSYEKL. The J segment lost 4 bases and the V segment lost 2 bases, leaving 3 bases of the junction unmatched. The CDR3 has 14 residues. TCRdb keeps only in-frame clones here, not all; method: immunoSEQ multiplex PCR. The sample has roughly 500,000 clones, over 75% seen once; the top ten hold about 13%. Healthy and HIV-negative, the adult donors had no recent acute infections or vaccinations. A note on this clone: As yet, its antigen is unknown. The sample holds other DNA sequences that translate to the same CDR3.

This receptor was obtained from a woman in her forties in good health. Some clones in this sample may be carry-over from other donors' samples. Sequenced input: PBMCs. The chain has TRBV4-1 and TRBJ1-1; 8 bases agree with TRBD1. The CDR3 is CASSQKTGGTEAFF. The CDR3, as DNA: TGCGCCAGCAGCCAAAAAACAGGGGGCACTGAAGCTTTCTTT.